These 14 T cell receptor beta chains originate from one sample sequenced in a study of shared clonotypes between healthy human individuals. The repertoire was sequenced with immunoSEQ multiplex PCR; TCRdb's copy has only in-frame clones and lacks some. The sample consists of roughly 2.2 million clones, approximately 93% of them appearing once. Sequenced sample: naive CD4+ T cells from PBMCs. Subset described: CD45RA+ positively selected. These receptors came from a man aged 18-30 years in good health. Some clones in this sample may be carry-over from other donors' samples.

Regarding this clone: Other DNA sequences in this sample translate to the same CDR3. The V gene is TRBV15, the J gene TRBJ2-7, with D tentatively TRBD2 (6 bases). Trimming took off 1 base at V and 4 bases at J, with 8 bases between the two ends. CDR1 is LNHNV, CDR2 YYDKDF, per germline (reference sequence). This CDR3 contains 13 residues. Here the CDR3 reads CATSRARGYEQYF. The CDR3 region has the DNA TGTGCCACCAGCAGAGCGCGGGGATACGAGCAGTACTTC. The full variable domain, in which reference TRBV15 and TRBJ2-7 provide the parts outside the CDR3, is DAMVIQNPRYQVTQFGKPVTLSCSQTLNHNVMYWYQQKSSQAPKLLFHYYDKDFNNEADTPDNFQSRRPNTSFCFLDIRSPGLGDTAMYLCATSRARGYEQYFGPGTRLTVT.

V and J are TRBV6-5 and TRBJ1-2, with a weak D call TRBD1 (5 bases). The CDR3 is 13 residues long. V was trimmed by 5 bases and J by 9 bases, leaving 16 bases between them. Germline loops: CDR1 MNHEY, CDR2 SVGAGI. The CDR3 coding sequence is TGTGCCAGCAGTCCCCCCGACAGTCTCCGCTACACCTTC. This codes for CASSPPDSLRYTF.

This sequence joins TRBV2 and TRBJ2-7; D might be TRBD2 (5 bases). Trimming took off 6 bases at V and 4 bases at J, with 10 bases between the two ends. This CDR3 contains 12 residues. CDR1 is SNHLY, CDR2 FYNNEI, per germline. Written as DNA, the CDR3 is TGTGCCAGCAGGCGGGCAGCATACGAGCAGTACTTC. This sequence encodes CASRRAAYEQYF.

The sample holds one count of this clone. This chain uses TRBV5-1 with TRBJ2-1; tentatively, D is TRBD1 (6 bases). Germline CDR1 SGHRS, CDR2 YFSETQ. Trimming left V 2 bases short and J 3 bases short, with 12 bases between. The CDR3 has 15 residues. This chain's CDR3 is CASSFLGHSYNEQFF. The CDR3 nucleotides read TGCGCCAGCAGCTTCTTGGGACACAGCTACAATGAGCAGTTCTTC.

The rearrangement uses TRBV7-3 and TRBJ2-3; D uncertain. CDR1 is SGHTA and CDR2 is FQGTGA in the germline V gene. The V end lost 1 base, the J end lost 2 bases, and 4 bases lay between the germline ends. The CDR3 contains 13 residues. The CDR3: CASSLSYTDTQYF. CDR3 in DNA: TGTGCCAGCAGCTTAAGCTACACAGATACGCAGTATTTT.

J is TRBJ2-6 and V is TRBV5-5, with 8 bases that match TRBD1. The CDR3 consists of 15 residues. The germline CDR1 and CDR2 sequences are SGHKS and YYEKEE (reference sequence). The V segment lost 4 bases and the J segment 2 bases; nucleotides outside the gene matches: 2. CDR3 region: CASSQGATGANVLTF. CDR3 coding DNA: TGTGCCAGCAGCCAGGGGGCCACTGGGGCCAACGTCCTGACTTTC.

The V and J genes are TRBV4-3 and TRBJ2-7; D remains ambiguous. The CDR3 is 14 residues long. The germline gives CDR1 LGHNA, CDR2 YSLEER. Trimming removed 0 bases from V and 5 bases from J, with 11 bases in between. The CDR3 is CASSQDHKGDEQYF. The CDR3 DNA follows: TGCGCCAGCAGCCAAGATCATAAGGGTGACGAGCAGTACTTC.

The V and J genes are TRBV5-1 and TRBJ1-2; no firm D call. The CDR3 runs to 14 residues. Germline CDR1 and CDR2: SGHRS and YFSETQ. V was pared by 2 bases and J by 4 bases, with 12 bases between. CDR3 nucleotide sequence: TGCGCCAGCAGCTTTAGGGATGGTGGCTATGGCTACACCTTC. Translating it yields CASSFRDGGYGYTF. Drawing the rest from reference TRBV5-1 and TRBJ1-2, the complete variable domain is KAGVTQTPRYLIKTRGQQVTLSCSPISGHRSVSWYQQTPGQGLQFLFEYFSETQRNKGNFPGRFSGRQFSNSRSEMNVSTLELGDSALYLCASSFRDGGYGYTFGSGTRLTVV.

The genes are TRBV5-1 and TRBJ1-5; D call uncertain. The germline V gene encodes CDR1 SGHRS and CDR2 YFSETQ. The CDR3 extends over 15 amino acids. The germline V and J ends were trimmed by 0 bases and 3 bases, with 10 bases remaining between them. CDR3: CASSLDGRYNQPQHF. DNA of the CDR3: TGCGCCAGCAGCTTGGATGGACGGTACAATCAGCCCCAGCATTTT.

The genes are TRBV7-2 and TRBJ1-1; tentatively, D is TRBD1 (5 bases). From germline, CDR1 is SGHTA and CDR2 FQGNSA. The CDR3 has 16 amino acids. V was cut by 1 base and J by 3 bases, with 15 bases left in between. The CDR3 DNA sequence: TGTGCCAGCAGCTTAGTTGTCCAGGGCGGGTACACTGAAGCTTTCTTT. Translated: CASSLVVQGGYTEAFF.

The chain recombines TRBV2 with TRBJ2-5; the D is unclear. From germline, CDR1 is SNHLY and CDR2 FYNNEI. V was clipped by 5 bases and J by 1 base, with 5 bases between them. This CDR3 has 12 amino acids. As DNA, the CDR3 is TGTGCCAGCAGTAACAGCCAAGAGACCCAGTACTTC. Protein sequence: CASSNSQETQYF.

The CDR3 region is CASRSPRDKGAEQYF. The CDR3 coding sequence is TGTGCCAGCCGTTCCCCCAGGGACAAGGGGGCCGAGCAGTACTTC. The chain links TRBV28 to TRBJ2-7; the match to TRBD1 covers 7 bases. CDR1 MDHEN and CDR2 SYDVKM come from the germline V gene. V lost 8 bases, J lost 6 bases, and 16 bases stayed unmatched. CDR3 length equals 15 residues. Variable domain in full (rest from reference TRBV28 and TRBJ2-7): DVKVTQSSRYLVKRTGEKVFLECVQDMDHENMFWYRQDPGLGLRLIYFSYDVKMKEKGDIPEGYSVSREKKERFSLILESASTNQTSMYLCASRSPRDKGAEQYFGPGTRLTVT.

The chain has TRBV12-5 and TRBJ2-5, with 11 bases that match TRBD2. Germline V gene data show CDR1 as LGHNT and CDR2 as FRNRAP. J gave up 1 base and V 4 bases, and 2 bases lay outside the gene matches. The CDR3 has 15 amino acids. CDR3 nucleotides: TGTGCTAGTGGTTCGGGGACTAGCGGCCAAGAGACCCAGTACTTC. Its translation is CASGSGTSGQETQYF.

Regarding this clone: This same CDR3 is encoded by further DNA sequences in the sample. This chain joins TRBV7-9 and TRBJ2-5, with 9 bases lining up with TRBD2. This CDR3 has 16 amino acids. With 0 bases clipped from V and 5 bases from J, the junction kept 7 bases outside the gene matches. CDR1 SEHNR and CDR2 FQNEAQ come from the germline V gene (reference sequence). CDR3 in DNA: TGTGCCAGCAGCTTAGCGGCGGGAGGGCCGGGTGAGACCCAGTACTTC. Protein product: CASSLAAGGPGETQYF.